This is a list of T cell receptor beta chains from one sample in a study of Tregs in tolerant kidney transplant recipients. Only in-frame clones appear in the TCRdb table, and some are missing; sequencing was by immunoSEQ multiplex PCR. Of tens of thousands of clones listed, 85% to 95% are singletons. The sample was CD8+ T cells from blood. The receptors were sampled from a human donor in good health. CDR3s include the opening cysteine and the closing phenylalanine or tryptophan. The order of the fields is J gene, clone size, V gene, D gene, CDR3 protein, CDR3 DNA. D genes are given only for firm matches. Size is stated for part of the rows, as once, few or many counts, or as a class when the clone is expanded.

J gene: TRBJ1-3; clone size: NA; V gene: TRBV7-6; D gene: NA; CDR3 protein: CASSRQSSSGNTIYF; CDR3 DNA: TGTGCCAGCAGCCGACAGTCGAGCTCTGGAAACACCATATATTTT
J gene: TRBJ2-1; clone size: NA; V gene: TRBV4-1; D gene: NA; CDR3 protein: CASSLRGNEQFF; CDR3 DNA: TGCGCCAGCAGCCTTCGAGGGAATGAGCAGTTCTTC
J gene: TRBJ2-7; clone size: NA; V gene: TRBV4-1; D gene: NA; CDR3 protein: CASSQDWPRYEQYF; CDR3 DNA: TGCGCCAGCAGCCAAGATTGGCCCCGCTACGAGCAGTACTTC
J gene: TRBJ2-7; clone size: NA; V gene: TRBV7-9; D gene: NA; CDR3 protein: CASSLGHGEQYF; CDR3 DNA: TGTGCCAGCAGCTTAGGTCACGGCGAGCAGTACTTC
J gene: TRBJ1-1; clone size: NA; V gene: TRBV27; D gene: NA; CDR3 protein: CASSLAANTEAFF; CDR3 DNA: TGTGCCAGCAGTTTGGCCGCGAACACTGAAGCTTTCTTT
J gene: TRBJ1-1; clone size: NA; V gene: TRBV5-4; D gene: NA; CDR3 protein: CASQSWGGNTEAFF; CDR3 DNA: TGTGCCAGCCAATCATGGGGTGGGAACACTGAAGCTTTCTTT
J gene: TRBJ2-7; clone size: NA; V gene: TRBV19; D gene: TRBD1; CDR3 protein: CASSVSRGMGYEQYF; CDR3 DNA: TGTGCCAGTAGTGTCTCCAGGGGGATGGGGTACGAGCAGTACTTC
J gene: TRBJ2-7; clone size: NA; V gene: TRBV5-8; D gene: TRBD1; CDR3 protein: CASSFGTGGVYEQYF; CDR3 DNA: TGTGCCAGCAGCTTTGGGACAGGGGGCGTTTACGAGCAGTACTTC
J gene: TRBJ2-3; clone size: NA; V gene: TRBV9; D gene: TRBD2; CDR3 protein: CASSASGRATDTQYF; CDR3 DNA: TGTGCCAGCAGCGCTAGCGGGAGGGCAACAGATACGCAGTATTTT
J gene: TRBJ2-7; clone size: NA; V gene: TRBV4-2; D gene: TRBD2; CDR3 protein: CASSPYGGAYEQYF; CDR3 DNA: TGTGCCAGCAGCCCATACGGGGGGGCGTACGAGCAGTACTTC
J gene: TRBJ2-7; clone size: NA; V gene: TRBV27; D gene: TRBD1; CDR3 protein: CASSRGQDAYEQYF; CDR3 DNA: TGTGCCAGCAGTCGCGGACAGGACGCCTACGAGCAGTACTTC
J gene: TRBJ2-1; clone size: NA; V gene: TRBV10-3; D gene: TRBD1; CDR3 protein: CAIRTGAEQFF; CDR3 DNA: TGTGCCATCCGTACAGGGGCAGAGCAGTTCTTC
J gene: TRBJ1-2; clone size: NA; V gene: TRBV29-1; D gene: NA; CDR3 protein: CSVENTANYGYTF; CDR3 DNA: TGCAGCGTTGAGAACACCGCTAACTATGGCTACACCTTC
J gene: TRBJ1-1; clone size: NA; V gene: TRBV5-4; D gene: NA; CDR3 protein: CASSLGGLELGTEAFF; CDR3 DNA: TGTGCCAGCAGCTTGGGGGGGTTAGAGCTCGGCACTGAAGCTTTCTTT
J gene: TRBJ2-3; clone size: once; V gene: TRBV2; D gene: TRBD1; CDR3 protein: CATPSGTGADTQYF; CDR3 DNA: TGTGCCACCCCTTCTGGAACAGGGGCCGATACGCAGTATTTT
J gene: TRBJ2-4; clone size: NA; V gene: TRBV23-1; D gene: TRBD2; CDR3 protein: CASSQREGRNIQYF; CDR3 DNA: TGCGCCAGCAGTCAGCGGGAGGGCCGTAACATTCAGTACTTC
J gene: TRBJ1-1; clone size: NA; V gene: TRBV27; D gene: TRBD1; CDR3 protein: CASSFRGQAVMVRAFF; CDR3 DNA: TGTGCCAGCAGCTTCCGCGGACAGGCCGTAATGGTGAGAGCTTTCTTT
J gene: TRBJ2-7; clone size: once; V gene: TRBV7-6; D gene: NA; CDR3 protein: CASSLDYEQYF; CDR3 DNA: TGTGCCAGCAGCTTAGACTACGAGCAGTACTTC
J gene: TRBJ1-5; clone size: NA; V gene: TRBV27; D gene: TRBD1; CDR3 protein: CASSSYTGGYSNQPQHF; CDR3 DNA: TGTGCCAGCAGTTCCTACACAGGGGGGTATAGCAATCAGCCCCAGCATTTT
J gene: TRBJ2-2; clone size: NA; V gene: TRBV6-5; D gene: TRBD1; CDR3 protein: CASSYSRTGTGELFF; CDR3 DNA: TGTGCCAGCAGTTACTCCAGGACAGGGACCGGGGAGCTGTTTTTT
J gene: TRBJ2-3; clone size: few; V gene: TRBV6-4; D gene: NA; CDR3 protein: CASSEGPNTDTQYF; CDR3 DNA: TGTGCCAGCAGTGAGGGACCGAACACAGATACGCAGTATTTT
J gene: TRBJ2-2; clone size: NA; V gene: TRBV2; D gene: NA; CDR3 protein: CASSEAAGQRIAQNTGELFF; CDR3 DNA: TGTGCCAGCAGTGAAGCGGCCGGGCAACGGATAGCCCAGAACACCGGGGAGCTGTTTTTT
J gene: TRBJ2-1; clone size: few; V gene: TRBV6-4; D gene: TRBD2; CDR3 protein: CASSDSSSGGANEQFF; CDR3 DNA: TGTGCCAGCAGTGATTCATCTAGCGGGGGGGCCAATGAGCAGTTCTTC